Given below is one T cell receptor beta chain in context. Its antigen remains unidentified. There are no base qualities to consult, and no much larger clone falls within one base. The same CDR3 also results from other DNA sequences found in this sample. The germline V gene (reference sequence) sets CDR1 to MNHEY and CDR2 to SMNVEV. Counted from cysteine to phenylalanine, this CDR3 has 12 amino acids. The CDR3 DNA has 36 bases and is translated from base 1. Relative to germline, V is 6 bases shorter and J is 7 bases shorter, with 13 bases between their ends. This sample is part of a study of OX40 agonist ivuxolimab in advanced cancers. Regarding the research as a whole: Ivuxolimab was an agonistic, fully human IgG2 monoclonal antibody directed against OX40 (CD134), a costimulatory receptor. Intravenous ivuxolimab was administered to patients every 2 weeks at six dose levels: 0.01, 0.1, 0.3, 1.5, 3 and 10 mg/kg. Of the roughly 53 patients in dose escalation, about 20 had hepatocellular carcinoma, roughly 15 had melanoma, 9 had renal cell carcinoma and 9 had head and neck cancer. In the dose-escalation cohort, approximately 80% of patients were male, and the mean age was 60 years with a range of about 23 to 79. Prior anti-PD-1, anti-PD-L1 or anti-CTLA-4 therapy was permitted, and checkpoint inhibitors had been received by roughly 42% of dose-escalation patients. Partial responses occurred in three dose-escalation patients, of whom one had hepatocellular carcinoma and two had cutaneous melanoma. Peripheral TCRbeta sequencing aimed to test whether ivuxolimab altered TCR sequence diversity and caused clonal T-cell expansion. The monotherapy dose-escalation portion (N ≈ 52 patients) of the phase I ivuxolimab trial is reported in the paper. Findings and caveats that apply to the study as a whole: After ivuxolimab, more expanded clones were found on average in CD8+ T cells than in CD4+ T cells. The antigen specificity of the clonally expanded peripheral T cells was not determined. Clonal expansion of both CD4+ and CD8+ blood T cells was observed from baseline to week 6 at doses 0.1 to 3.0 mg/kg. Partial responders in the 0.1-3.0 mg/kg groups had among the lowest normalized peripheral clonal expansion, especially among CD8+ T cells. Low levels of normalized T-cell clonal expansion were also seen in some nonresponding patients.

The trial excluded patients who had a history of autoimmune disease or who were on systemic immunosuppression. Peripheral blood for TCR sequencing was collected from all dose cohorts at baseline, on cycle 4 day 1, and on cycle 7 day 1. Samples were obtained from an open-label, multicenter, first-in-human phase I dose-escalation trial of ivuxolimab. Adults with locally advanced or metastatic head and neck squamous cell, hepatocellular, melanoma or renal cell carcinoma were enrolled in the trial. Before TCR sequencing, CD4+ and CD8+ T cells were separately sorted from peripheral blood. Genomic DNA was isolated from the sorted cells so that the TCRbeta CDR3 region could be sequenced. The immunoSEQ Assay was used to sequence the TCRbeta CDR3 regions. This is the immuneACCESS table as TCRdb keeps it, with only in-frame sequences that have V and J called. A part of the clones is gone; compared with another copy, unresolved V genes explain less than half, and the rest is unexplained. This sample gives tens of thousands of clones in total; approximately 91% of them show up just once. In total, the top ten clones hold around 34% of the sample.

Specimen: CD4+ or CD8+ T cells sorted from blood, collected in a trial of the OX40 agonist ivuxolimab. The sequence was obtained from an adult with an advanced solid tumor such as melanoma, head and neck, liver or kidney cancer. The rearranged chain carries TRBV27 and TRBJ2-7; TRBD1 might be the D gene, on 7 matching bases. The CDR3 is CASSPTGREQYF. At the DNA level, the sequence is TGTGCCAGCAGCCCGACAGGGAGGGAGCAGTACTTC.